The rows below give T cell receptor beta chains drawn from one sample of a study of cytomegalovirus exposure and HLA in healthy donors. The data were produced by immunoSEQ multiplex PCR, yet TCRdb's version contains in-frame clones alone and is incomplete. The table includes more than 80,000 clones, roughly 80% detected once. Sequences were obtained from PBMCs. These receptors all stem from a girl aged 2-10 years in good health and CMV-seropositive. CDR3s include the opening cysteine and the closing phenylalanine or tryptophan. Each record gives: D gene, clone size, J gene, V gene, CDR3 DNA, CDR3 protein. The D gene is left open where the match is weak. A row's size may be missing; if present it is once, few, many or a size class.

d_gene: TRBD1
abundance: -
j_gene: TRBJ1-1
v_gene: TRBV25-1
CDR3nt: TGTGCCAGCAGTGAATACCCCAGGGGGGAAGCTTTCTTT
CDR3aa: CASSEYPRGEAFF

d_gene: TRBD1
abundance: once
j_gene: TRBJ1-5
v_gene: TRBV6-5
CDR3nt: TGTGCCAGCAGGGGGACAGGAGATAGCAATCAGCCCCAGCATTTT
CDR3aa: CASRGTGDSNQPQHF

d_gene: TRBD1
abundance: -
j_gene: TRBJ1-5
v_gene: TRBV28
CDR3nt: TGTGCCAGCAGTACAGGGGTAAGTCAGCCCCAGCATTTT
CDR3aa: CASSTGVSQPQHF

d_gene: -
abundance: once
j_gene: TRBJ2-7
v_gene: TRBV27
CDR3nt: TGTGCCAGCAGTCCCCTCTCTTCGGAGCAGTACTTC
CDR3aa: CASSPLSSEQYF

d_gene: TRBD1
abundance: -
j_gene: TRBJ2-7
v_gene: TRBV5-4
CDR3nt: TGTGCCAGCAGCTCGGGACAGGGATCCGAGCAGTACTTC
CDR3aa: CASSSGQGSEQYF

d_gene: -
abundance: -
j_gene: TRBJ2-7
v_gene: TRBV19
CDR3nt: TGTGCCAGTAGTTCCACCACGGACACCACCTACGAGCAGTACTTC
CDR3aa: CASSSTTDTTYEQYF

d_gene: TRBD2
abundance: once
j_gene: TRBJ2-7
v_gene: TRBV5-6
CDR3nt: TGTGCCAGCAGCAGTGTCGGGGGGAACTACGAGCAGTACTTC
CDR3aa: CASSSVGGNYEQYF

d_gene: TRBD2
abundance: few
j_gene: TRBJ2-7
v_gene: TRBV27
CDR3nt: TGTGCCAGCAGTATAAAGAGCCGCCTAGCGGGAGTAGATTACAGGTCCTACGAGCAGTACTTC
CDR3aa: CASSIKSRLAGVDYRSYEQYF

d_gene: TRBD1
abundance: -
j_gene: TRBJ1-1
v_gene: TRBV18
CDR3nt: TGTGCCAGCTCACCCCTAAACACAGGGGGCGTAACTGAAGCTTTCTTT
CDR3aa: CASSPLNTGGVTEAFF

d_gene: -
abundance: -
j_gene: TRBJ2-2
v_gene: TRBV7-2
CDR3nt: TGTGCCAGCAGCTCTGACGTTAACAGGGTCACCGGGGAGCTGTTTTTT
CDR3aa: CASSSDVNRVTGELFF

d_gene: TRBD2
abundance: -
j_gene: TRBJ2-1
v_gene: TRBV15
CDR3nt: TGTGCCACCAGCAGAGATAGTCTAGCGGGAGCCAATGAGCAGTTCTTC
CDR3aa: CATSRDSLAGANEQFF

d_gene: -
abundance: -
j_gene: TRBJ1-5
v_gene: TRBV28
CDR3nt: TGTGCCAGCAGTTTCATGCGGGGATTGAATCAGCCCCAGCATTTT
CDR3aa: CASSFMRGLNQPQHF

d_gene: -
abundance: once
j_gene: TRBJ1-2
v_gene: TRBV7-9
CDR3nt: TGTGCCAGCAGCTTGGGAGTAGCCAGCCACTATGGCTACACCTTC
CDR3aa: CASSLGVASHYGYTF

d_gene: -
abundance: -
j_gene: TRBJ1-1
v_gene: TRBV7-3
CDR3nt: TGTGCCAGCAGCTTGGGGGCAGGGGACACTGAAGCTTTCTTT
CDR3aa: CASSLGAGDTEAFF

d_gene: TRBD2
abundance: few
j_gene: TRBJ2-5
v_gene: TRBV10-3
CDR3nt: TGTGCCATCAGCGACATTTCGGGGGGGCAAGAGACCCAGTACTTC
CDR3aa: CAISDISGGQETQYF

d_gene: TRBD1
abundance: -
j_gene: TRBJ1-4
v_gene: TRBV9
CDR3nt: TGTGCCAGCAGCCTCGGGACAGATAATGAAAAACTGTTTTTT
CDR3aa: CASSLGTDNEKLFF

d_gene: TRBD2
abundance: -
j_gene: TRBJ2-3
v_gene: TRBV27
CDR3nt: TGTGCCAGCAGCCGAGCGGGAGGCACAGATACGCAGTATTTT
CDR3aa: CASSRAGGTDTQYF

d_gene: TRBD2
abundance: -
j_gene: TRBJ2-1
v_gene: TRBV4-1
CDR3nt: TGCGCCAGCAGCCAAGAGGTGGCGGGAGGATACAATGAGCAGTTCTTC
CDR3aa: CASSQEVAGGYNEQFF

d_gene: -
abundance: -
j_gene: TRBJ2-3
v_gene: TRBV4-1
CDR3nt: TGCGCCAGCAGCCAACTACCCGGGAGATTCAGCACAGATACGCAGTATTTT
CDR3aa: CASSQLPGRFSTDTQYF

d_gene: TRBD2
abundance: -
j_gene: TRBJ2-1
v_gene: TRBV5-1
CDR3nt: TGCGCCAGCAGCCGAGTAGCGGGAGGACTCTACAATGAGCAGTTCTTC
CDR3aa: CASSRVAGGLYNEQFF

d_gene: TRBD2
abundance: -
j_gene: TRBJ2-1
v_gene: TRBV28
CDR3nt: TGTGCCAGTAGACGGGGGGGAAACAATGAGCAGTTCTTC
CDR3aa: CASRRGGNNEQFF

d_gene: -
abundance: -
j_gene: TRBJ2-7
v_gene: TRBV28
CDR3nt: TGTGCCAGCACTCCCTCTCCATGGCGGGCGAACTACGAGCAGTACTTC
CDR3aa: CASTPSPWRANYEQYF

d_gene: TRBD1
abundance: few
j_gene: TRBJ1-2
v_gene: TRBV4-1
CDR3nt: TGCGCCAGCAGCCTTTCGCCCGGGACAGGCTCCCCGGGCGGCTACACCTTC
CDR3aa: CASSLSPGTGSPGGYTF

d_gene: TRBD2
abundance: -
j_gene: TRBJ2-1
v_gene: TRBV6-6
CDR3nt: TGTGCCAGCAGTTATGAAGCGGGAGTGTTCAATGAGCAGTTCTTC
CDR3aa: CASSYEAGVFNEQFF

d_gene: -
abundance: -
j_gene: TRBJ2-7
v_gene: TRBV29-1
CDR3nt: TGCAGCGTTGTGCTCCCCCGGACTACCGGGCTATGGGCCTACGAGCAGTACTTC
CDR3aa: CSVVLPRTTGLWAYEQYF

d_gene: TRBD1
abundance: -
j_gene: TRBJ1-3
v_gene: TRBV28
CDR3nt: TGTGCCAGCAGTTGGATCACAGGGGGGATAACCTCTGGAAACACCATATATTTT
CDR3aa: CASSWITGGITSGNTIYF

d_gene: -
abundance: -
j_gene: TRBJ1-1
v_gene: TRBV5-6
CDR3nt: TGTGCCAGCAGCTTGGAGGTCAGGGAAGTTGGAGCTTTCTTT
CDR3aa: CASSLEVREVGAFF

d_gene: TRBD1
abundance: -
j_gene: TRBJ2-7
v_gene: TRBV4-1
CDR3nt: TGCGCCAGCAGCCGCGAATTACAGGGGCCGTACGAGCAGTACTTC
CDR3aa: CASSRELQGPYEQYF

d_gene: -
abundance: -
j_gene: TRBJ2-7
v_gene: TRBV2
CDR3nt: TGTGCCAGCACCGAGGAGATTAGTTCCTACGAGCAGTACTTC
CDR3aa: CASTEEISSYEQYF

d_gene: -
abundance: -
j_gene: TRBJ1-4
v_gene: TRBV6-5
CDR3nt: TGTGCCAGCAGTTACGGTGCAGAAAATAATGAAAAACTGTTTTTT
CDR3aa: CASSYGAENNEKLFF

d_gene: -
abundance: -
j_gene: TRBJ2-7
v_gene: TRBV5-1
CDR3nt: TGCGCCAGCAGCTTGGCGGGAGTAGTCGAGCAGTACTTC
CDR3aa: CASSLAGVVEQYF

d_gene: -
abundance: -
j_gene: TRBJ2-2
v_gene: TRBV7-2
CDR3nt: TGTGCCAGCAAAAGATCACCCAACTACCCCGGGGAGCTGTTTTTT
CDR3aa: CASKRSPNYPGELFF

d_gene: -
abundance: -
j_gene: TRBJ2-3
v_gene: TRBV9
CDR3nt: TGTGCCAGCAGCGTAGTTCTCCCCGCAGATACGCAGTATTTT
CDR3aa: CASSVVLPADTQYF

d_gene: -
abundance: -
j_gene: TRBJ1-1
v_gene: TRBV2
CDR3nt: TGTGCCAGCAGTGAACAACTCCCCGCGGGAGGGAACACTGAAGCTTTCTTT
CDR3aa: CASSEQLPAGGNTEAFF

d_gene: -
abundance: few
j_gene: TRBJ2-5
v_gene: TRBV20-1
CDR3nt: TGCAGTGCTTGGCCCGCCAGAACCCAGTACTTC
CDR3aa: CSAWPARTQYF

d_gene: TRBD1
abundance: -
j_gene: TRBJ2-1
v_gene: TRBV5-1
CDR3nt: TGCGCCAGCAGCTTGGCCCCGGGACAGAACAATGAGCAGTTCTTC
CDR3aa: CASSLAPGQNNEQFF

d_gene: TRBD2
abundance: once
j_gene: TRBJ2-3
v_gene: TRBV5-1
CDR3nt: TGCGCCAGCAGCTTTTGGGCTAGCGGAGGTGTAGATACGCAGTATTTT
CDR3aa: CASSFWASGGVDTQYF

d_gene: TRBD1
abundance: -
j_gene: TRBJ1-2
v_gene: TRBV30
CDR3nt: TGTGCCTGGAGCCGCCACCTTACAGGGGGCGCCGGGGCCAACTATGGCTACACCTTC
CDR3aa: CAWSRHLTGGAGANYGYTF

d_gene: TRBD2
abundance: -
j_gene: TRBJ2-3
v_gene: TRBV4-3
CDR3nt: TGCGCCAGCAGCCAAGATCCTAGCGGGAGTCACACAGATACGCAGTATTTT
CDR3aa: CASSQDPSGSHTDTQYF

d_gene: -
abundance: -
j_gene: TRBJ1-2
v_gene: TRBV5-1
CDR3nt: TGCGCCAGCAGCTTGGTGCCAGGGCTGTACTATGGCTACACCTTC
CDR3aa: CASSLVPGLYYGYTF

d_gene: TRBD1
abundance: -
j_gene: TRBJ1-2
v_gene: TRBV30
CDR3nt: TGTGCCTGGAGTGCACAGGGGGCTGGTGTATTTGGCTACACCTTC
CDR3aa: CAWSAQGAGVFGYTF

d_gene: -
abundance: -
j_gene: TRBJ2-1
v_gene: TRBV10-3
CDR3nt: TGTGCCATCAGTGAGGCAGGCCTCTTGGGCAATGAGCAGTTCTTC
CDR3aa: CAISEAGLLGNEQFF

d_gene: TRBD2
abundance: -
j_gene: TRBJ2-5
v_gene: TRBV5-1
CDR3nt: TGCGCCAGCAGCTTGGTATCTAGCGGACAAGAGACCCAGTACTTC
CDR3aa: CASSLVSSGQETQYF

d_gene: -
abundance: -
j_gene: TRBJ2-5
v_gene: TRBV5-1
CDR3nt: TGCGCCAGCAGCTTCCCCCCGGTAGAGACCCAGTACTTC
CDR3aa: CASSFPPVETQYF